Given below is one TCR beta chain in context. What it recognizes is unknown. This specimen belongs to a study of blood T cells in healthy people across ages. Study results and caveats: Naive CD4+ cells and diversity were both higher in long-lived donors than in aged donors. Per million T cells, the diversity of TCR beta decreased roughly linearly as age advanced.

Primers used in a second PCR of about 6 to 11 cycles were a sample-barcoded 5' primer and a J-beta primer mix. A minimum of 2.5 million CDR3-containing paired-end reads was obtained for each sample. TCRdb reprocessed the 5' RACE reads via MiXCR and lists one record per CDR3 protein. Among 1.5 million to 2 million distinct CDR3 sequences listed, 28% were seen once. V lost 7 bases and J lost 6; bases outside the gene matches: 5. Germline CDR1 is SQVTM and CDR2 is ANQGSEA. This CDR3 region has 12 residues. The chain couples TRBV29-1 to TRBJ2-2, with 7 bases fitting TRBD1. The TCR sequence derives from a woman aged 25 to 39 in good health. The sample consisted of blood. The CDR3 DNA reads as TGCAGCGCACCCACAGGGGCCGGGGAGCTGTTTTTT. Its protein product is CSAPTGAGELFF.